This entry describes one TCR beta chain. As yet, its antigen is unknown. The sample originates from a study of cytomegalovirus exposure and HLA in healthy donors. PCR amplification relied on 60 Vbeta primers (plus 13 Jbeta primers). Data came from immunoSEQ multiplex PCR; TCRdb stores just in-frame clones and leaves some out. The table records roughly 100,000 clones, approximately 79% of them present only once. General study results and limits: The authors excluded some V segments, including TRBV6-2 and TRBV6-3, as indistinguishable.

Deletions cut 3 bases from V and 1 base from J, with 15 bases between. This CDR3 contains 16 residues. Germline-derived CDR1 and CDR2 are SGHTA and FQGNSA. The clonotype originates from a man aged 55 to 70 in good health and CMV-seronegative. This sequence joins TRBV7-2 and TRBJ1-2; D might be TRBD1 (5 bases). Material: PBMCs. The CDR3 reads CASSFTQGLLNYGYTF. The CDR3 DNA follows: TGTGCCAGCAGCTTTACGCAGGGCCTACTTAACTATGGCTACACCTTC.